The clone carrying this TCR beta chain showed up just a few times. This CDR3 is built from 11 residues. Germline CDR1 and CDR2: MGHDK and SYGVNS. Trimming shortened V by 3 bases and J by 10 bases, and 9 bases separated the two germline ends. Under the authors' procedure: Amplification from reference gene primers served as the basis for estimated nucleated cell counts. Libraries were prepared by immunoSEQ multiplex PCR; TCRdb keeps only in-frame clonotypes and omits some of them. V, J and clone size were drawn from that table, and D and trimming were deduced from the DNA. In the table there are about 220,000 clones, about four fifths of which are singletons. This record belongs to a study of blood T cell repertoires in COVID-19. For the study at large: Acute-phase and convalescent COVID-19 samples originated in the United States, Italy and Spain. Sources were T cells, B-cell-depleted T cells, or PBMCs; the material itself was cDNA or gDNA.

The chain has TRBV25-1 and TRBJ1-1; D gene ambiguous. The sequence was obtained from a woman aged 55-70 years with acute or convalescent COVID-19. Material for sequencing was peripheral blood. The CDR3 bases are TGTGCCAGCAGTGACATATACGGAGCTTTCTTT. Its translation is CASSDIYGAFF.